One sample yielded the 15 T cell receptor beta chains listed below, sequenced in a study of blood T cell repertoires in COVID-19. Using immunoSEQ multiplex PCR, the repertoire was profiled, and TCRdb retains in-frame clones only, with some absent. The sample holds over 200,000 clones, approximately 89% seen once. The specimen was PBMCs or T cells enriched from blood (not recorded which). Every receptor here comes from a woman between 40 and 50 years old with acute COVID-19.

V and J are TRBV6-5 and TRBJ1-3; D is uncertain. The CDR3 has 15 amino acids. Per the germline V gene, CDR1 is MNHEY and CDR2 is SVGAGI. The ends were cut back, 6 bases at V and 2 bases at J, with 14 bases in the middle. DNA of the CDR3: TGTGCCAGCAGCGGAGACGGGCGGGCTGGAAACACCATATATTTT. It translates to CASSGDGRAGNTIYF.

The rearrangement links TRBV4-2 to TRBJ1-2; 7 bases agree with TRBD1. J lost 3 bases, V lost 0 bases, and 4 bases had no gene match. The germline V gene encodes CDR1 LGHNA and CDR2 YNFKEQ. CDR3 length equals 15 residues. CDR3 in DNA: TGTGCCAGCAGCCAAGATCCAGGGACAGACTATGGCTACACCTTC. It yields the protein CASSQDPGTDYGYTF.

V and J are TRBV20-1 and TRBJ1-4; D gene uncertain. Germline assignment: CDR1 DFQATT and CDR2 SNEGSKA (reference sequence). The ends were cut back, 6 bases at V and 0 bases at J, with 11 bases in the middle. This CDR3 has 14 amino acids. As DNA, the CDR3 is TGCAGTGCAAGTCCAGATGCAACTAATGAAAAACTGTTTTTT. This encodes CSASPDATNEKLFF.

The DNA for the CDR3 is TGTGCCAGCAGTCAATGGACAGGGGGCGGTGAAGAGACCCAGTACTTC. Translation: CASSQWTGGGEETQYF. The rearrangement joins TRBV27 to TRBJ2-5; 11 bases align to TRBD1. The germline CDR1 and CDR2 sequences are MNHEY and SMNVEV (reference sequence). J lost 3 bases, V lost 5 bases, and 8 bases had no gene match. This CDR3 is 16 amino acids long.

The chain recombines TRBV14 with TRBJ1-6; D is perhaps TRBD1 (6 bases). This CDR3 spans 19 amino acids. Germline loops: CDR1 SGHDN, CDR2 FVKESK. V gave up 3 bases and J gave up 0 bases, with 18 bases separating them. Here the CDR3 reads CASSHRRGLESSYNSPLHF. The CDR3 nucleotides read TGTGCCAGCAGCCACAGAAGGGGGTTGGAGAGCTCCTATAATTCACCCCTCCACTTT.

The J gene is TRBJ2-1, the V gene TRBV11-3; 9 bases fit TRBD2. Germline CDR1 and CDR2: SGHNT and YENEEA. Trimming removed 2 bases from V and 7 bases from J; junction bases left unmatched: 9. This CDR3 is 16 amino acids long. CDR3 sequence: CASSLYGSGRTNEQFF. For the CDR3, the DNA is TGTGCCAGCAGCTTATATGGTAGCGGGAGAACTAATGAGCAGTTCTTC.

CDR3 sequence reads: CASSLLGTGGGYTF. CDR3 nucleotides: TGCGCCAGCAGCTTGTTGGGGACAGGGGGCGGCTACACCTTC. The chain couples TRBV5-1 to TRBJ1-2; TRBD1 matches 12 bases. The CDR3 sequence is 14 residues long. Germline V gives CDR1 SGHRS, CDR2 YFSETQ. V shed 1 base and J 8 bases; nucleotides not matched to a gene: 3.

The V call is TRBV10-3, the J call TRBJ1-3, with TRBD1 matching 9 bases. The junction had 10 bases not matched to a gene; V was cut back by 10 bases and J by 3 bases. In germline, CDR1 is ENHRY, CDR2 SYGVKD. The CDR3 sequence is 15 residues long. CDR3 loop: CATQRTGEYGNTIYF. The DNA for the CDR3 is TGTGCCACACAGAGGACAGGGGAGTATGGAAACACCATATATTTT.

CDR3 nucleotide sequence: TGCGCCAGCAGCTTGGCAGGCCGCAGTGACTACACCTTC. It specifies CASSLAGRSDYTF. The chain combines TRBV5-1 with TRBJ1-2; the D is unclear. The V end lost 0 bases, the J end lost 10 bases, and 13 bases lay between the germline ends. The CDR3 runs 13 residues. The germline V gene encodes CDR1 SGHRS and CDR2 YFSETQ.

The genes are TRBV7-2 and TRBJ2-5; D is perhaps TRBD1 (5 bases). CDR1 SGHTA and CDR2 FQGNSA come from the germline V gene. V lost 7 bases and J lost 6, with 18 bases in between. The CDR3 is 14 residues long. The CDR3 region is CASTPLGLQKTQYF. CDR3 coding DNA: TGTGCCAGCACCCCATTGGGGCTCCAGAAGACCCAGTACTTC.

This clone has a single count. J is TRBJ2-2 and V is TRBV5-4, with D perhaps TRBD1 (7 bases). V was cut by 5 bases and J by 6 bases, with 14 bases left in between. The CDR3 is 14 residues long. Germline V lookup: CDR1 SGHNT, CDR2 YYREEE (reference sequence). The chain's CDR3 is CASRETRGAGELFF. The CDR3 DNA sequence: TGTGCCAGCAGAGAGACCAGGGGGGCCGGGGAGCTGTTTTTT.

The chain carries TRBV11-3 and TRBJ2-7, with a tentative D call TRBD2 (5 bases). Germline CDR1 reads SGHNT; CDR2 reads YENEEA. Trimming pared 0 bases from V and 3 bases from J, leaving 9 bases between. The CDR3 loop spans 14 amino acids. Here the CDR3 DNA reads TGTGCCAGCAGCTTAGATCCTAGCAGCTACGAGCAGTACGTC. Translation: CASSLDPSSYEQYV.

CDR3 loop: CASSLYAGFYEQYF. CDR3 DNA sequence: TGTGCCAGCAGCTTATACGCAGGGTTCTACGAGCAGTACTTC. The chain employs TRBV7-2 and TRBJ2-7; D possibly corresponds to TRBD1 (5 bases). CDR3 length: 14 amino acids. Germline V lookup: CDR1 SGHTA, CDR2 FQGNSA. With 2 bases removed from V and 3 bases from J, the gap between germline ends came to 11 bases.

CDR3 bases: TGTGCCAGTAGTGGGCCGGGACAGAACAATGAGCAGTTCTTC. Encoded protein: CASSGPGQNNEQFF. The chain joins TRBV19 to TRBJ2-1; the match to TRBD1 covers 7 bases. The V gene's germline CDR1 is LNHDA and CDR2 SQIVND (reference sequence). There are 14 residues in the CDR3. Unmatched junction bases numbered 6, after V lost 5 bases and J lost 5 bases.

This clone has just one count. V gene TRBV3-1 (or the pseudogene TRBV3-2) combines with J gene TRBJ2-1; TRBD1 agrees at 7 bases. Trimming removed 3 bases from V and 7 bases from J; junction bases left unmatched: 18. CDR1 is LGHDT and CDR2 is YNNKEL in the germline V gene (reference sequence). CDR3 length: 18 amino acids. The CDR3 loop reads CASSQSSRGRGVRNEQFF. CDR3 bases: TGTGCCAGCAGCCAGTCCTCAAGGGGGCGTGGAGTAAGAAATGAGCAGTTCTTC.